The rows below give T cell receptor beta chains drawn from one sample of a study of blood T cell repertoires in COVID-19. TCRdb keeps only in-frame clones here, not all; method: immunoSEQ multiplex PCR. The sample contains about 330,000 clones, about 91% of which appear only once. Sample: peripheral blood. The receptors shown here come from a man between 25 and 39 years old with COVID-19, enrolled during active disease. Each CDR3 is given with its conserved first and last residue. Each record gives: V gene, J gene, CDR3 protein.

TRBV27	TRBJ2-2	CASSLLTRTNTGELFF
TRBV29-1	TRBJ1-6	CSVADGQRALHF
TRBV7-9	TRBJ1-4	CASSVGRDRGREKLFF
TRBV28	TRBJ2-1	CASSSLYSYSYNEQFF
TRBV6-6	TRBJ1-1	CASTSGGLHDTEAFF
TRBV6-1	TRBJ2-7	CASSERQVGSYEQYF
TRBV7-2	TRBJ2-5	CASSLGLARETQYF
TRBV18	TRBJ2-1	CASSPPTSGYNEQFF
TRBV4-3	TRBJ2-7	CASSQDRGTYEQYF
TRBV29-1	TRBJ1-1	CSVATGGEAFF
TRBV5-5	TRBJ2-3	CASSLGQGFITDTQYF
TRBV27	TRBJ1-6	CATGNRRDYNSPLHF
TRBV7-2	TRBJ2-2	CASSRLAGNTGELFF
TRBV5-1	TRBJ1-1	CASSLSPGQGNPNTEAFF
TRBV2	TRBJ2-7	CASGPTPGGPYEQYF
TRBV25-1	TRBJ2-1	CASSAFGGGPYNEQFF
TRBV28	TRBJ2-1	CASSLYRGPNNEQFF
TRBV19	TRBJ2-2	CASSTDRGLAGELFF